A single sample is the source of the 24 T cell receptor beta chains below, sequenced in a study of Graves' ophthalmopathy and Graves' hyperthyroidism. The authors amplified TCR beta CDR3 regions, and they did so from RNA transcripts for repertoire sequencing. Second-round multiplex PCR followed a first-round RT-PCR using HTBI primers. A single record per CDR3 protein comes from TCRdb applying MiXCR to the multiplex PCR reads. The table includes 150,000 to 200,000 distinct CDR3 sequences, approximately 40% detected once. The sample consisted of peripheral blood. The receptors originated from a man aged 30 to 39 with Graves' ophthalmopathy.

This clonotype was picked up many times. This rearrangement joins TRBV12-3 or TRBV12-4 to TRBJ1-2; TRBD1 matches 9 bases. This CDR3 region has 15 residues. Trimming removed 5 bases from V and 4 bases from J; junction bases left unmatched: 8. The CDR3 spells CASSPRTGAGYGYTF. As DNA, the CDR3 is TGTGCCAGCAGTCCTCGGACAGGGGCTGGCTATGGCTACACCTTC.

The chain links TRBV7-3 to TRBJ2-5; D is possibly TRBD1 or TRBD2 (5 bases each). Germline V CDR1 and CDR2: SGHTA, FQGTGA. The CDR3 covers 15 residues. V gave up 4 bases and J gave up 9 bases, with 21 bases separating them. This chain's CDR3 is CASSSKPRTGAAQYF. The CDR3 DNA reads TGTGCCAGCAGCTCCAAACCACGGACCGGGGCGGCCCAGTACTTC.

J is TRBJ2-7 and V is TRBV6-1; D possibly corresponds to TRBD1 (5 bases). The CDR3 runs 15 residues. Germline loops: CDR1 MNHNS, CDR2 SASEGT. The germline V and J ends were trimmed by 2 bases and 0 bases, with 11 bases remaining between them. The chain's CDR3 is CASSEWGGISYEQYF. For the CDR3, the DNA is TGTGCCAGCAGTGAATGGGGCGGAATCTCCTACGAGCAGTACTTC.

The chain couples TRBV20-1 to TRBJ1-1, with unresolved D. Germline V gene data show CDR1 as DFQATT and CDR2 as SNEGSKA (reference sequence). The CDR3 is 13 residues long. The V gene lost 3 bases and the J gene lost 1 base, with 9 bases spanning the gap. The CDR3 sequence: CSASGQSNTEAFF. The DNA of the CDR3 is TGCAGTGCTAGCGGGCAGTCGAACACTGAAGCTTTCTTT.

The chain employs TRBV12-3 or TRBV12-4 and TRBJ2-7, with D perhaps matching TRBD2 (5 bases). Trimming pared 7 bases from V and 0 bases from J, leaving 13 bases between. The CDR3 runs to 14 residues. DNA for the CDR3: TGTGCCAGCAAGGCGGACTCGTCCTCCTACGAGCAGTACTTC. As protein: CASKADSSSYEQYF.

This clonotype has a count of ten or more. Written as DNA, the CDR3 is TGTGCCAGCAGCACCTTCGGGGGGAAACTCGAAGCTTTCTTT. Protein product: CASSTFGGKLEAFF. The chain combines TRBV6-2 or TRBV6-3 with TRBJ1-1; a possible D gene is TRBD1 (5 bases). Germline V gene lookup returns CDR1 MNHEY and CDR2 SVGEGT. The CDR3 is 14 residues long. Deletions cut 6 bases from V and 8 bases from J, with 19 bases between.

The rearrangement uses TRBV7-3 and TRBJ1-1; weak D call: TRBD1 (5 bases). This CDR3 has 13 amino acids. CDR1 SGHTA and CDR2 FQGTGA come from the germline V gene. Between the trimmed V and J ends, which lost 5 bases and 6 bases, there was a span of 13 bases. CDR3 protein: CASSPDWGAEAFF. DNA of the CDR3: TGTGCCAGCAGCCCCGACTGGGGGGCTGAAGCTTTCTTT.

This clonotype was seen ten or more times. The V call is TRBV28, the J call TRBJ2-4; 13 nucleotides line up with TRBD2. J was trimmed by 1 base and V by 4 bases; bases with no gene match: 4. Germline values: CDR1 MDHEN, CDR2 SYDVKM. The CDR3 runs to 17 residues. The CDR3 sequence: CASSSPTSGRAKNIQYF. CDR3 coding DNA: TGTGCCAGCAGTTCACCGACTAGCGGGAGGGCCAAAAACATTCAGTACTTC.

Many counts were recorded for this clonotype. The chain joins TRBV2 to TRBJ1-5, with D unresolved. Germline V CDR1 and CDR2: SNHLY, FYNNEI. The germline V and J ends were trimmed by 3 bases and 4 bases, with 7 bases remaining between them. The CDR3 extends over 13 amino acids. This CDR3 reads CASSETTNQPQHF. The CDR3 DNA reads TGTGCCAGCAGTGAGACGACTAATCAGCCCCAGCATTTT.

The genes are TRBV14 and TRBJ1-1; D not resolved. Germline CDR1 is SGHDN and CDR2 is FVKESK. The V end lost 4 bases, the J end lost 11 bases, and 11 bases lay between the germline ends. This CDR3 has 11 residues. The CDR3 region has the DNA TGTGCCAGCAGCCTTGGTGGCCGGGCTTTCTTT. Translated, it gives CASSLGGRAFF.

In this sample, this clonotype turned up many times. The genes are TRBV27 and TRBJ2-6, with D unresolved. Trimming removed 6 bases from V and 0 bases from J, with 6 bases in between. Germline V CDR1 and CDR2: MNHEY, SMNVEV (reference sequence). The CDR3 totals 14 residues. Written as DNA, the CDR3 is TGTGCCAGCAGAACCTACTCTGGGGCCAACGTCCTGACTTTC. It is translated as CASRTYSGANVLTF.

V and J are TRBV7-2 and TRBJ2-7, with D possibly called TRBD1 or TRBD2 (5 bases each). Trimming shortened V by 5 bases and J by 4 bases, and 12 bases separated the two germline ends. The CDR3 is 13 amino acids. CDR1 SGHTA and CDR2 FQGNSA come from the germline V gene. CDR3 residues: CASSHRDRYEQYF. In nucleotides, the CDR3 is TGTGCCAGCAGCCACCGGGACCGATACGAGCAGTACTTC.

This clonotype was counted once. This chain connects TRBV29-1 to TRBJ2-2; no firm D call. V lost 5 bases, J lost 0 bases, and 7 bases lay in between. The CDR3 spans 13 residues. Germline CDR1 is SQVTM and CDR2 is ANQGSEA. CDR3 bases: TGCAGCGTTCGGCTAGCGAACACCGGGGAGCTGTTTTTT. It yields the protein CSVRLANTGELFF.

The chain carries TRBV7-2 and TRBJ1-1; 7 positions agree with TRBD1. Germline V gene data show CDR1 as SGHTA and CDR2 as FQGNSA. J was trimmed by 3 bases and V by 5 bases; bases with no gene match: 6. The CDR3 consists of 14 residues. Here the CDR3 reads CASSTDRSDTEAFF. In nucleotides, the CDR3 is TGTGCCAGCAGCACGGACAGGTCGGACACTGAAGCTTTCTTT.

J is TRBJ1-5 and V is TRBV6-1; TRBD1 agrees at 12 bases. Germline assignment: CDR1 MNHNS and CDR2 SASEGT. V lost 4 bases, J lost 9 bases, and 10 bases stayed unmatched. This CDR3 is built from 16 residues. CDR3 amino acids: CASSGGTGGVSRPQHF. As DNA, the CDR3 is TGTGCCAGCAGTGGAGGGACAGGGGGCGTATCGCGGCCCCAGCATTTT.

In this sample, this clonotype turned up a few times. V usage is TRBV12-3 or TRBV12-4 and J usage is TRBJ1-1; D gene uncertain. Trimming took off 1 base at V and 8 bases at J, with 8 bases between the two ends. The CDR3 spans 12 residues. The DNA of the CDR3 is TGTGCCAGCAGTTTAGGGACCCTCGAAGCTTTCTTT. Translating it yields CASSLGTLEAFF.

This sequence joins TRBV7-3 and TRBJ2-2; D unclear. Looked up from germline, CDR1 is SGHTA and CDR2 is FQGTGA. Trimming removed 2 bases from V and 5 bases from J, with 12 bases in between. The CDR3 is made up of 15 amino acids. CDR3 coding DNA: TGTGCCAGCAGCTTAGGGCAGGTGAAGACCGGGGAGCTGTTTTTT. This codes for CASSLGQVKTGELFF. The complete variable domain, with remaining parts taken from reference TRBV7-3 and TRBJ2-2, reads GAGVSQTPSNKVTEKGKYVELRCDPISGHTALYWYRQSLGQGPEFLIYFQGTGAADDSGLPNDRFFAVRPEGSVSTLKIQRTERGDSAVYLCASSLGQVKTGELFFGEGSRLTVL.

The rearrangement links TRBV20-1 to TRBJ2-7, with TRBD2 identical over 8 bases. V shed 5 bases, J shed 0 bases, and the junction held 3 bases outside the gene matches. Germline V gene sequence: CDR1 DFQATT, CDR2 SNEGSKA (reference sequence). The CDR3 length is 13 residues. Written as DNA, the CDR3 is TGCAGTGCTGAACTAGCGGACTCCTACGAGCAGTACTTC. It specifies CSAELADSYEQYF.

The DNA for the CDR3 is TGTGCCAGCAGTTACAAGGGGACTACGACCTACGAGCAGTACTTC. Its protein product is CASSYKGTTTYEQYF. V and J are TRBV6-5 and TRBJ2-7, with 7 nucleotides matching TRBD2. The CDR3 length is 15 residues. Germline trimming cut 2 bases from V and 2 bases from J; bases unmatched to any gene: 6. The germline V gene encodes CDR1 MNHEY and CDR2 SVGAGI.

J is TRBJ1-1 and V is TRBV27; no definite D call. This CDR3 is built from 14 residues. The V and J ends lost 3 bases and 5 bases respectively, with 13 bases between them. The germline V gene encodes CDR1 MNHEY and CDR2 SMNVEV (reference sequence). The CDR3 region is CASSLGSERTEAFF. The CDR3 DNA reads TGTGCCAGCAGTTTGGGCAGCGAGAGGACTGAAGCTTTCTTT.

There are many counts of this clonotype. This sequence joins TRBV12-3 or TRBV12-4 and TRBJ1-2, with 7 bases matching TRBD1. V trimming: 2 bases; J trimming: 1 base; junction bases outside the gene matches: 10. CDR3 size: 17 residues. The CDR3 spells CASSLRSGQEINYGYTF. The CDR3 DNA is TGTGCCAGCAGTTTAAGGTCTGGACAGGAAATTAACTATGGCTACACCTTC.

This clonotype has a single count. The V and J genes are TRBV19 and TRBJ1-1; D call uncertain. This CDR3 has 14 residues. V shed 0 bases and J shed 6 bases, with 11 bases lying between them. Germline V gives CDR1 LNHDA, CDR2 SQIVND (reference sequence). The CDR3 sequence is CASSIDPTVAEAFF. Written as DNA, the CDR3 is TGTGCCAGTAGTATAGATCCCACGGTGGCTGAAGCTTTCTTT.

Ten or more counts support this clonotype. The gene calls are TRBV19 and TRBJ1-1; D perhaps matches TRBD1 (6 bases). The CDR3 is 15 amino acids. Trimming shortened V by 10 bases and J by 2 bases, and 20 bases separated the two germline ends. Germline assignment: CDR1 LNHDA and CDR2 SQIVND (reference sequence). The CDR3 nucleotides read TGTGCCACGACGCTAGGACAGCCAAGAAACACTGAAGCTTTCTTT. Translated: CATTLGQPRNTEAFF.

This clonotype has a count of ten or more. This chain links TRBV5-1 with TRBJ2-7, with D possibly TRBD1 on 6 matching bases. V lost 4 bases and J 3 bases, leaving 11 bases between the germline ends. The CDR3 runs 13 residues. Germline-derived CDR1 and CDR2 are SGHRS and YFSETQ. The CDR3 DNA sequence: TGCGCCAGCAGCCTCGGGACAAACTACGAGCAGTACTTC. This gives the protein CASSLGTNYEQYF.